The rows below give T cell receptor beta chains drawn from one sample of a study of blood T cell repertoires in COVID-19. Only in-frame clones appear in the TCRdb table, and some are missing; sequencing was by immunoSEQ multiplex PCR. Among more than 300,000 clones, under 95% were seen once, and the ten largest hold around 3.5%. Source material: peripheral blood. These receptors all stem from a woman aged 18-29 years who had recovered from COVID-19. Each CDR3 is given without its conserved first and last residue. The order of the fields is CDR3 protein, V gene.

CDR3 protein: ASSGQGWDNEQF; V gene: TRBV5-4
CDR3 protein: ASSPRQGWTEAF; V gene: TRBV18
CDR3 protein: ASSLMTSGYNEQF; V gene: TRBV11-2
CDR3 protein: ATRATDTQY; V gene: TRBV19
CDR3 protein: ASSYPRGSTEAF; V gene: TRBV6-2/TRBV6-3
CDR3 protein: ASSLGRGGDEKLF; V gene: TRBV4-3
CDR3 protein: ASSIRAGLGGYT; V gene: TRBV19
CDR3 protein: ASSESADTQY; V gene: TRBV6-1
CDR3 protein: ASSLARTAYGYT; V gene: TRBV7-2
CDR3 protein: ASSQGHSGNTIY; V gene: TRBV5-6
CDR3 protein: ASSREPSGISTDTQY; V gene: TRBV5-1
CDR3 protein: ASSPRPGTGVVETQY; V gene: TRBV9
CDR3 protein: AWSLTGLGGYT; V gene: TRBV30
CDR3 protein: ASSLGTGDSNQPQH; V gene: TRBV7-9
CDR3 protein: ASRQDRGRSYGYT; V gene: TRBV5-4
CDR3 protein: ATSRPPGLASISYNEQF; V gene: TRBV15
CDR3 protein: ASSLVASGEETQY; V gene: TRBV5-1
CDR3 protein: ASSPFEPSKNQPQH; V gene: TRBV3-1/TRBV3-2
CDR3 protein: ASSFQGAGYTGELF; V gene: TRBV3-1/TRBV3-2
CDR3 protein: SASGAPRDDTQY; V gene: TRBV20-1
CDR3 protein: ASTLNGRGAHEQF; V gene: TRBV19
CDR3 protein: ASSWGGRGLDTQY; V gene: TRBV5-6
CDR3 protein: ASSAGQGGVG; V gene: TRBV3-1/TRBV3-2
CDR3 protein: ASSPGQGFADTQY; V gene: TRBV5-1
CDR3 protein: ASSTPTSVGNEQF; V gene: TRBV6-2/TRBV6-3
CDR3 protein: ASSPDRKNTDTQY; V gene: TRBV7-9
CDR3 protein: SASPTGYGYT; V gene: TRBV20-1
CDR3 protein: SVALRVWDTQY; V gene: TRBV29-1
CDR3 protein: ASSQVRGYRGSGNTIY; V gene: TRBV4-3
CDR3 protein: ASSLFLLRETQY; V gene: TRBV7-8
CDR3 protein: ASSARGQPQH; V gene: TRBV7-2
CDR3 protein: ASSLRTPGELF; V gene: TRBV28
CDR3 protein: ASSLGSSHIPDTQY; V gene: TRBV6-5
CDR3 protein: SVGTLMTSGRDIEQF; V gene: TRBV29-1
CDR3 protein: ASSLVRGVAEAF; V gene: TRBV11-3
CDR3 protein: AIRIGTGNTEAF; V gene: TRBV10-3
CDR3 protein: ASSLRGHGANVLT; V gene: TRBV27
CDR3 protein: ASSRDRGSSNQPQH; V gene: TRBV19
CDR3 protein: AWSEIASDYNEQF; V gene: TRBV30
CDR3 protein: ASSFRLAGGSEQF; V gene: TRBV7-9
CDR3 protein: ASSPASGYGYT; V gene: TRBV3-1/TRBV3-2
CDR3 protein: ANSGGAGETYNEQF; V gene: TRBV10-3
CDR3 protein: ASSIPGAEAF; V gene: TRBV19
CDR3 protein: ASSYSGANYGYT; V gene: TRBV6-5
CDR3 protein: ASRRAGGTDTQY; V gene: TRBV6-2/TRBV6-3
CDR3 protein: ASSSPWTSGRNSEQF; V gene: TRBV11-2
CDR3 protein: ASSLRQGNNSPLH; V gene: TRBV7-2
CDR3 protein: ASRLRGWDTEAF; V gene: TRBV19